This is a list of T cell receptor beta chains from one sample in a study of CD8+CD57+ T cells in acquired aplastic anemia. In TCRdb, the reads were re-called with MiXCR into one record per CDR3 protein. Found here are 100,000 to 150,000 distinct CDR3 sequences, almost 40% of them singletons; the top ten hold roughly 3%. Sample: sorted CD4+, CD8+, or CD8+CD57+ T cells (not recorded which) from PBMCs. The receptors shown here come from a human donor with aplastic anemia. The CDR3 runs from the conserved cysteine through the conserved F or W. A D gene is named only where the DNA matches it firmly.

TRBV9	TRBJ1-1	-	CASSVGPTILTEAFF
TRBV2	TRBJ2-7	TRBD1	CASSDGTGVLYEQYF
TRBV7-6	TRBJ2-3	-	CASSLQQYF
TRBV2	TRBJ1-6	TRBD1	CASMTGLQGNSPLHF
TRBV25-1	TRBJ1-2	-	CASSEEKGFNYGYTF
TRBV5-1	TRBJ2-7	TRBD1	CASSPGGQAYYEQYF
TRBV5-1	TRBJ1-1	-	CASSESRQGTEAFF
TRBV6-4	TRBJ2-3	TRBD2	CASSGSSGGATDTQYF
TRBV10-3	TRBJ1-3	-	CAISPSGPSGNTIYF
TRBV7-7	TRBJ1-6	-	CASPKAPPTLSGNSPLHF
TRBV19	TRBJ1-5	TRBD1	CANRRGQGNQPQHF
TRBV20-1	TRBJ2-5	-	CSRARMGFETQYF
TRBV7-7	TRBJ2-1	TRBD1	CASSKDRGDEQFF
TRBV27	TRBJ2-7	TRBD1	CASSARGTGVREQYF
TRBV27	TRBJ1-4	-	CASSFPGGGELFF
TRBV6-2/TRBV6-3	TRBJ2-2	TRBD1	CASRTQGAGELFF
TRBV2	TRBJ1-1	-	CASRLWANTEAFF
TRBV24-1	TRBJ1-2	TRBD1	CATSDRQGDGYTF
TRBV2	TRBJ2-1	-	CASSDPALLPWNEQFF
TRBV2	TRBJ1-2	-	CASSGQAGYGYTF
TRBV5-1	TRBJ1-5	TRBD1	CASSVFPRGTAGSNQPQHF
TRBV10-1	TRBJ2-7	TRBD1	CASSESTSGGTSEQYF
TRBV9	TRBJ1-5	-	CASSVGPGNNQPQHF
TRBV18	TRBJ1-2	-	CASSPLQDRSYGYTF
TRBV20-1	TRBJ2-7	-	CSARIDLEQYF
TRBV7-9	TRBJ2-7	TRBD1	CASSPETGEQYF
TRBV19	TRBJ1-5	-	CASSIRGSHQPQHF
TRBV10-1	TRBJ2-5	-	CASSESERDQETQYF
TRBV7-3	TRBJ2-1	-	CASSLGGGNNEQFF
TRBV5-1	TRBJ1-4	-	CASSLGPPGATNEKLFF
TRBV24-1	TRBJ2-5	TRBD1	CATSALPGQGETQYF
TRBV9	TRBJ2-3	TRBD2	CASSARSGSTDTQYF
TRBV7-9	TRBJ2-7	-	CASSPGVNLEQYF
TRBV12-3/TRBV12-4	TRBJ1-3	-	CASSLWGSGNTIYF
TRBV11-1	TRBJ1-4	TRBD1	CASSRTGGLNEKLFF
TRBV29-1	TRBJ1-2	-	CSGTGTYGYTF
TRBV4-1	TRBJ2-7	-	CASSQDRTGSYYEQYF
TRBV2	TRBJ1-5	-	CASSEAGQFFEPQHF
TRBV10-3	TRBJ2-7	-	CAISESGQGTYEQYF
TRBV15	TRBJ1-5	TRBD1	CATSTRQGFYSNQPQHF
TRBV20-1	TRBJ1-4	-	CSASGGPGGVEKLFF
TRBV9	TRBJ1-6	-	CASSVGRGASPLHF
TRBV10-3	TRBJ2-6	TRBD1	CAISESTGGAGANVLTF
TRBV19	TRBJ1-5	-	CATHPKQAGAGANQPQHF
TRBV2	TRBJ2-7	TRBD2	CAPCPAVSGSIYEQYF
TRBV6-5	TRBJ2-1	TRBD1	CASSYTGGRDEQFF
TRBV5-6	TRBJ2-5	TRBD2	CASSLIWRGGGETQYF
TRBV10-3	TRBJ2-1	-	CAISESTRGSPDEQFF
TRBV7-9	TRBJ2-3	-	CASSSGQGDTQYF
TRBV29-1	TRBJ1-3	-	CSVGGSSGNTIYF
TRBV19	TRBJ2-1	TRBD2	CATETVAGPEQFF
TRBV29-1	TRBJ2-7	-	CSARPGLQGTSEQYF
TRBV6-2/TRBV6-3	TRBJ2-2	-	CASSYRVRVGAGELFF
TRBV5-1	TRBJ2-3	-	CASSQGSADTQYF